Sequencing of this T cell receptor (beta chain) was carried out in a study of shared clonotypes between healthy human individuals. Findings and caveats of the study: Rarefaction indicated that sorted-subset sequencing remained incomplete although depth was large.

A word on this clone: Its antigen is unknown.

Assay: immunoSEQ multiplex PCR; the TCRdb copy retains only in-frame clones and omits some. This table has about 1 million clones, around 74% appearing once. The V gene's germline CDR1 is SGHVS and CDR2 FQNEAQ. This CDR3 region has 15 residues. Losses at the gene ends were 5 bases for V and 0 bases for J; bases not matched to a gene: 3. The study separated CD4+ cells into CD45RA+ naive and CD45RA-negative memory subsets. The sample taken for sequencing was memory CD4+ T cells sorted from blood. Described subset: CD45RA-negative fraction. The rearrangement uses TRBV7-8 and TRBJ2-2; 7 positions match TRBD1. This receptor was identified in a man younger than 35 in good health. In DNA, the CDR3 is TGTGCCAGCAGCCTTGGGACAGCGAACACCGGGGAGCTGTTTTTT. Its translation: CASSLGTANTGELFF.